The entry that follows covers one T cell receptor (beta chain) sequence. The data originate from a study of blood T cell repertoires in COVID-19. The authors' processing: Amplification from reference gene primers served as the basis for estimated nucleated cell counts. Sequenced by immunoSEQ multiplex PCR; TCRdb stores in-frame clones only, minus some. V, J and clone size were drawn from that table, and D and trimming were deduced from the DNA. Here the sample spans approximately 190,000 clones, around nine tenths being singletons. CDR3 length: 13 amino acids. Germline V gene data show CDR1 as KGHSH and CDR2 as LQKENI. Between the trimmed V and J ends, which lost 2 bases and 7 bases, there was a span of 8 bases.

What was sequenced was peripheral blood. The receptor's source is a middle-aged woman who had recovered from COVID-19. V is TRBV18 and J is TRBJ2-2, with D possibly being TRBD2 (5 bases). The CDR3 loop reads CASSPAGGGELFF. CDR3 DNA sequence: TGTGCCAGCTCACCAGCGGGTGGCGGGGAGCTGTTTTTT.